The source of this TCR beta chain is a study of shared clonotypes between healthy human individuals. An assay was performed, and its level was deep. Input per replicate PCR of unsorted PBMC was 300 ng DNA, corresponding to 25,000 to 30,000 T cell genomes. Generated by immunoSEQ multiplex PCR, the TCRdb table keeps only in-frame clones and is missing some. The data hold around 480,000 clones, with about 75% observed a single time. The CDR3 runs to 11 residues. Germline V gives CDR1 DFQATT, CDR2 SNEGSKA (reference sequence). The germline V and J ends were trimmed by 5 bases and 4 bases, with 5 bases remaining between them.

The sequenced sample consisted of PBMCs. The chain employs TRBV20-1 and TRBJ2-2; no clear D gene. The TCR comes from a woman aged 40 to 49 in good health. Some clones in this sample may be carry-over from other donors' samples. This CDR3 reads CSAETTGELFF. The CDR3 bases are TGCAGTGCTGAAACCACCGGGGAGCTGTTTTTT.